A selection of T cell receptor beta chains follows, all from one sample in a study of early T cells in non-severe SARS-CoV-2 infection. TCRdb redid the calling of the 5' RACE reads with MiXCR, one entry per CDR3 protein. The sample includes tens of thousands of distinct CDR3 sequences, approximately 12% seen only once; the top ten take roughly 4.3%. The sequenced material came from whole blood. The receptor source for this set is an adult who was a healthcare worker with PCR-confirmed SARS-CoV-2 infection or an uninfected control (not recorded which). The CDR3 runs from the conserved cysteine through the conserved F or W. D genes are given only for firm matches. Size is omitted from some rows. Given values are once, few, many or a class for expanded clones.

v_call: TRBV29-1
clone_size: -
d_call: -
j_call: TRBJ1-1
cdr3_aa: CSVEEGEAFF
cdr3_nt: TGCAGCGTTGAAGAAGGCGAAGCTTTCTTT

v_call: TRBV15
clone_size: -
d_call: TRBD1
j_call: TRBJ2-6
cdr3_aa: CATSRVGGTGASGANVLTF
cdr3_nt: TGTGCCACCAGCCGAGTAGGCGGGACAGGAGCCTCTGGGGCCAACGTCCTGACTTTC

v_call: TRBV6-6
clone_size: many
d_call: TRBD2
j_call: TRBJ2-3
cdr3_aa: CASSYSGGGAVSTDTQYF
cdr3_nt: TGTGCCAGCAGTTACTCAGGCGGGGGGGCAGTGTCCACAGATACGCAGTATTTT

v_call: TRBV20-1
clone_size: -
d_call: -
j_call: TRBJ2-1
cdr3_aa: CSAPPSALSGRNEQFF
cdr3_nt: TGCAGTGCTCCTCCGAGCGCTCTCTCTGGACGGAATGAGCAGTTCTTC

v_call: TRBV19
clone_size: few
d_call: -
j_call: TRBJ2-5
cdr3_aa: CASSRGAIKGETQYF
cdr3_nt: TGTGCCAGTAGTAGAGGGGCGATTAAAGGAGAGACCCAGTACTTC

v_call: TRBV7-9
clone_size: many
d_call: -
j_call: TRBJ2-7
cdr3_aa: CASSLVGLAYEQYF
cdr3_nt: TGTGCCAGCAGCTTAGTTGGACTTGCCTACGAGCAGTACTTC

v_call: TRBV14
clone_size: few
d_call: -
j_call: TRBJ2-1
cdr3_aa: CASSQLRYGGSSYNEQFF
cdr3_nt: TGTGCCAGCAGCCAACTTCGGTACGGGGGAAGCTCCTACAATGAGCAGTTCTTC

v_call: TRBV11-2
clone_size: few
d_call: -
j_call: TRBJ2-3
cdr3_aa: CASRGAERLPTDTQYF
cdr3_nt: TGTGCCAGCAGGGGGGCAGAGCGCTTACCCACAGATACGCAGTATTTT

v_call: TRBV30
clone_size: few
d_call: -
j_call: TRBJ1-2
cdr3_aa: CAWSVSTYGYTF
cdr3_nt: TGTGCCTGGAGTGTGAGCACCTATGGCTACACCTTC

v_call: TRBV20-1
clone_size: many
d_call: -
j_call: TRBJ2-3
cdr3_aa: CSARQGLADTQYF
cdr3_nt: TGCAGTGCAAGACAGGGACTGGCAGATACGCAGTATTTT

v_call: TRBV6-2/TRBV6-3
clone_size: many
d_call: -
j_call: TRBJ1-2
cdr3_aa: CASSPDGGKVGYTF
cdr3_nt: TGTGCCAGCAGCCCCGATGGAGGCAAAGTAGGCTACACCTTC

v_call: TRBV21-1
clone_size: -
d_call: -
j_call: TRBJ2-1
cdr3_aa: CASSKETSGRACGEQFF
cdr3_nt: TGTGCCAGCAGCAAAGAGACTAGCGGGAGGGCCTGTGGAGAGCAGTTCTTC

v_call: TRBV6-1
clone_size: -
d_call: -
j_call: TRBJ1-2
cdr3_aa: CASSETNVNYGYTF
cdr3_nt: TGTGCCAGCAGTGAAACCAACGTTAACTATGGCTACACCTTC

v_call: TRBV18
clone_size: many
d_call: -
j_call: TRBJ1-1
cdr3_aa: CASSPGYYNTEAFF
cdr3_nt: TGTGCCAGCTCACCCGGTTATTACAACACTGAAGCTTTCTTT

v_call: TRBV29-1
clone_size: few
d_call: -
j_call: TRBJ2-1
cdr3_aa: CSVGPTRTNEQFF
cdr3_nt: TGCAGCGTTGGGCCCACGCGGACTAATGAGCAGTTCTTC

v_call: TRBV6-6
clone_size: -
d_call: -
j_call: TRBJ1-1
cdr3_aa: CASSRGAAFYTEAFF
cdr3_nt: TGTGCCAGCAGTAGGGGGGCGGCCTTCTACACTGAAGCTTTCTTT

v_call: TRBV18
clone_size: -
d_call: TRBD1
j_call: TRBJ2-1
cdr3_aa: CASSQNRGYNEQFF
cdr3_nt: TGTGCCAGCTCACAAAACAGGGGGTACAATGAGCAGTTCTTC

v_call: TRBV29-1
clone_size: -
d_call: TRBD1
j_call: TRBJ2-7
cdr3_aa: CSVESGQGPYEQYF
cdr3_nt: TGCAGCGTTGAATCGGGACAGGGGCCCTACGAGCAGTACTTC

v_call: TRBV5-1
clone_size: -
d_call: TRBD2
j_call: TRBJ2-4
cdr3_aa: CASSPTGGRAKSIQYF
cdr3_nt: TGCGCCAGCAGTCCGACGGGGGGGCGAGCCAAAAGCATTCAGTACTTC

v_call: TRBV29-1
clone_size: -
d_call: TRBD1
j_call: TRBJ2-5
cdr3_aa: CSVWTGMEETQYF
cdr3_nt: TGCAGCGTCTGGACAGGGATGGAGGAGACCCAGTACTTC

v_call: TRBV25-1
clone_size: -
d_call: -
j_call: TRBJ1-1
cdr3_aa: CASSPGQGPMNTEAFF
cdr3_nt: TGTGCCAGCAGCCCTGGGCAGGGGCCCATGAACACTGAAGCTTTCTTT

v_call: TRBV5-1
clone_size: -
d_call: -
j_call: TRBJ1-1
cdr3_aa: CASSLGVGNTEAFF
cdr3_nt: TGCGCCAGCAGCTTGGGGGTAGGGAACACTGAAGCTTTCTTT

v_call: TRBV2
clone_size: many
d_call: -
j_call: TRBJ1-3
cdr3_aa: CASIGGAGNTIYF
cdr3_nt: TGTGCCAGCATTGGAGGGGCAGGAAACACCATATATTTT

v_call: TRBV20-1
clone_size: -
d_call: -
j_call: TRBJ2-5
cdr3_aa: CSAPPARGQETQYF
cdr3_nt: TGCAGTGCTCCCCCAGCTAGAGGACAAGAGACCCAGTACTTC

v_call: TRBV2
clone_size: -
d_call: TRBD1
j_call: TRBJ2-7
cdr3_aa: CASREQGPSSYEQYF
cdr3_nt: TGTGCCAGCAGGGAACAGGGGCCAAGCTCCTACGAGCAGTACTTC

v_call: TRBV5-1
clone_size: -
d_call: TRBD2
j_call: TRBJ2-7
cdr3_aa: CASSLALAGGDEQYF
cdr3_nt: TGCGCCAGCAGCTTGGCCCTAGCGGGGGGCGACGAGCAGTACTTC

v_call: TRBV6-4
clone_size: medium-sized
d_call: TRBD1
j_call: TRBJ2-2
cdr3_aa: CASSDSRTGASGELFF
cdr3_nt: TGTGCCAGCAGTGACTCTAGGACAGGGGCGTCCGGGGAGCTGTTTTTT

v_call: TRBV7-9
clone_size: -
d_call: TRBD2
j_call: TRBJ2-3
cdr3_aa: CASSHTGTSGGHRTDTQYF
cdr3_nt: TGTGCCAGCAGCCATACCGGGACTAGCGGGGGTCACCGAACAGATACGCAGTATTTT

v_call: TRBV2
clone_size: -
d_call: TRBD2
j_call: TRBJ2-3
cdr3_aa: CASSELVLAGDEGTDTQYF
cdr3_nt: TGTGCCAGCAGTGAACTTGTCCTAGCGGGAGATGAGGGTACAGATACGCAGTATTTT

v_call: TRBV7-2
clone_size: few
d_call: TRBD2
j_call: TRBJ2-2
cdr3_aa: CASSLDGRRAGELFF
cdr3_nt: TGTGCCAGCAGCTTGGACGGGAGGCGGGCCGGGGAGCTGTTTTTT

v_call: TRBV7-2
clone_size: -
d_call: -
j_call: TRBJ2-1
cdr3_aa: CASSLIGGLYNEQFF
cdr3_nt: TGTGCCAGCAGCTTAATAGGGGGACTATACAATGAGCAGTTCTTC

v_call: TRBV18
clone_size: few
d_call: -
j_call: TRBJ2-6
cdr3_aa: CASSPVPSGANVLTF
cdr3_nt: TGTGCCAGCTCACCTGTACCTTCTGGGGCCAACGTCCTGACTTTC

v_call: TRBV20-1
clone_size: many
d_call: -
j_call: TRBJ2-1
cdr3_aa: CSARDQSGRYNEQFF
cdr3_nt: TGCAGTGCTAGAGATCAGAGCGGAAGGTACAATGAGCAGTTCTTC